The subject of this entry is one T cell receptor beta chain. RNA transcripts provided the source from which TCR beta CDR3 regions were amplified. Carried out on the TCR CDR3, a first-round RT-PCR used the HTBI primer set. One entry per CDR3 protein, called by TCRdb with MiXCR from the multiplex PCR reads. The data show roughly 750,000 distinct CDR3 sequences, with less than 20% seen just once and roughly 8% held by the top ten. Trimming removed 5 bases from V and 2 bases from J; junction bases left unmatched: 26. This CDR3 is built from 22 residues. Germline V gene lookup returns CDR1 SEHNR and CDR2 FQNEAQ (reference sequence). This sample was taken from a study of T cells in Graves' hyperthyroidism and ophthalmopathy. Study as a whole: Staff took peripheral blood when the initial diagnosis was made, before any treatment began.

Diagnosing involved the use of clinical symptoms, serum thyroxine and TRAb, thyroid ultrasound and orbital computed tomography. Sequenced material: blood. V usage is TRBV7-9 and J usage is TRBJ2-7, with 11 positions matching TRBD2. This TCR was recovered from a man younger than 35 with Graves' hyperthyroidism. CDR3 protein: CASSQDPPVGLAVQLPAYEQYF. The DNA of the CDR3 is TGTGCCAGCAGCCAAGACCCGCCGGTGGGACTAGCGGTCCAACTTCCCGCCTACGAGCAGTACTTC.